The source of this TCR beta chain is a study of CD8 T cells in ankylosing spondylitis. Whole-study findings and limits: Apparently characteristic of ankylosing spondylitis blood was a TCR beta motif (under ten highly homologous variants).

Trimming removed 5 bases at V and 6 bases at J, with 8 bases between. Per germline, CDR1 MNHEY and CDR2 SVGEGT. The CDR3 runs 12 residues. TCRdb recomputed calls from the 5' RACE reads with MiXCR, one row per CDR3 protein. The table lists about 220,000 distinct CDR3 sequences, around 7.9% of them singletons, with around 14% in the top ten. This clonotype was counted at least ten times. Its antigen is still unknown. The chain links TRBV6-2 or TRBV6-3 to TRBJ2-1; D is undetermined. The sequence came from a male donor with ankylosing spondylitis. The material sequenced was blood, either unsorted or a sorted T cell fraction (not recorded which). The CDR3 is CASSKLLNEQFF. In DNA, the CDR3 is TGTGCCAGCAGTAAACTTCTCAATGAGCAGTTCTTC.